The subject of this entry is one TCR beta chain. Its specificity is unknown. The stimulus was lysate of CMV-infected fibroblasts, approximately 9.6 ug/mL. CD40L/CD69 double-negative CD45RO-high memory CD4+ T cells were collected. This was the immunoSEQ version 4 assay in survey mode. Generated by immunoSEQ multiplex PCR, the TCRdb table keeps only in-frame clones and is missing some. In the table there are 40,000 to 55,000 clones, more than 60% of which are singletons. The data are from a study of persistence of HIV-infected CD4 T cells. This clonotype originated in an adult man with HIV who was CMV-seropositive. The input for sequencing was CD4+ T cells sorted from PBMCs after roughly 18-hour stimulation, taken from a patient who received antiretroviral therapy.

CDR3: CASSYSGQRNTEAFF. The CDR3 nucleotides are TGTGCCAGCAGTTATTCGGGACAGAGGAACACTGAAGCTTTCTTT. V is TRBV6-5 and J is TRBJ1-1; 7 bases fit TRBD1. The CDR3 is 15 amino acids. Germline V CDR1 and CDR2: MNHEY, SVGAGI. V lost 3 bases to trimming and J lost 1 base; unmatched junction nucleotides: 5.